This T cell receptor (beta chain) was identified in a study of tumor and adjacent non-tumor tissue in lung cancer. This CDR3 contains 15 residues. CDR1 and CDR2 (germline): SGDLS, YYNGEE. RNA was extracted from bulk tissue without any cell sorting. As regards this clonotype: The junction departs from the called germline gene at one end, perhaps through a read error.

A modified ARM-PCR protocol with three rounds of nested PCR amplified TCRbeta. Each CDR3 protein gets one entry after TCRdb re-called the multiplex PCR reads with MiXCR. Here the sample spans about 110,000 distinct CDR3 sequences, roughly 73% being singletons. The TCR was taken from a woman in her sixties with non-small cell lung cancer. The sequenced material came from lung tumor tissue. The rearrangement joins TRBV9 to TRBJ2-5; 8 bases are shared with TRBD2. CDR3 bases: TGTGCCAGCAGCGTAGCGGGGGGGCCCAGGGAGACCCAGTACTTT. This translates into CASSVAGGPRETQYF.